Listed below are T cell receptor beta chains from one sample, sequenced in a study of shared clonotypes between healthy human individuals. Produced via immunoSEQ multiplex PCR; TCRdb's table is partial and in-frame only. The sample consists of hundreds of thousands of clones, 92% of them appearing once. The sample was naive CD8+ T cells sorted from blood. These receptors came from a man aged 25-40 years in good health. Both conserved end residues are part of each CDR3. A D gene is named only where the DNA matches it firmly. For some rows the clone size is stated as once, few or many, or as a class when expanded; others skip it.

j_call,d_call,v_call,clone_size,cdr3_aa,cdr3_nt
TRBJ2-7,TRBD2,TRBV15,-,CATSPDAGAYEQYF,TGTGCCACCAGCCCGGACGCGGGAGCCTACGAGCAGTACTTC
TRBJ2-7,TRBD2,TRBV28,once,CASSAARREAPYEQYF,TGTGCCAGCAGCGCGGCTAGGCGGGAGGCACCCTACGAGCAGTACTTC
TRBJ1-1,TRBD1,TRBV7-9,-,CASSFPFPPGGPGDEAFF,TGTGCCAGCAGCTTCCCATTCCCTCCAGGGGGGCCTGGGGATGAAGCTTTCTTT
TRBJ2-7,-,TRBV27,-,CASSLPGRYEQYF,TGTGCCAGCAGTTTGCCGGGGCGCTACGAGCAGTACTTC
TRBJ2-5,-,TRBV9,-,CASSVGGSRETQYF,TGTGCCAGCAGCGTAGGAGGGAGTCGGGAGACCCAGTACTTC
TRBJ2-5,TRBD1,TRBV2,-,CASTPTGGREYQETQYF,TGTGCCAGCACACCGACAGGGGGAAGGGAGTACCAAGAGACCCAGTACTTC
TRBJ2-3,TRBD2,TRBV5-5,once,CASSRLAGGSTDTQYF,TGTGCCAGCAGCCGACTAGCGGGAGGTAGCACAGATACGCAGTATTTT
TRBJ2-2,-,TRBV19,once,CASSIVGRGDGELFF,TGTGCCAGTAGTATCGTCGGCAGGGGCGACGGGGAGCTGTTTTTT
TRBJ2-7,TRBD2,TRBV11-3,-,CASSAGGEQYF,TGTGCCAGCAGCGCGGGGGGGGAGCAGTACTTC
TRBJ2-3,-,TRBV11-2,-,CASSLVSGAGDTQYF,TGTGCCAGCAGCTTAGTCTCGGGAGCTGGTGATACGCAGTATTTT
TRBJ2-1,-,TRBV4-1,-,CASSQTSVDRDEQFF,TGCGCCAGCAGCCAGACCTCGGTGGATAGGGATGAGCAGTTCTTC
TRBJ2-1,-,TRBV7-9,-,CASGISPYNEQFF,TGTGCCAGCGGTATTAGCCCCTACAATGAGCAGTTCTTC
TRBJ2-6,-,TRBV13,-,CASSPRSEPIPGANVLTF,TGTGCCAGCAGCCCCCGGAGCGAACCCATCCCTGGGGCCAACGTCCTGACTTTC
TRBJ2-3,-,TRBV19,-,CATRQTLGPDTQYF,TGTGCCACCCGACAGACCCTGGGACCAGATACGCAGTATTTT
TRBJ2-2,-,TRBV2,once,CASTTNTGELFF,TGTGCCAGCACGACTAACACCGGGGAGCTGTTTTTT
TRBJ1-5,-,TRBV7-8,few,CASSLSPEPQHF,TGTGCCAGCAGCTTATCCCCGGAGCCCCAGCATTTT
TRBJ1-1,-,TRBV21-1,once,CASSSRHTGGPLNTEAFF,TGTGCCAGCAGCTCGCGACACACAGGGGGACCGCTGAACACTGAAGCTTTCTTT
TRBJ2-7,TRBD1,TRBV9,-,CASSARDREEQYF,TGTGCCAGCAGCGCTAGGGACAGAGAAGAGCAGTACTTC
TRBJ2-5,-,TRBV7-9,-,CASSWSLDQYF,TGTGCCAGCAGCTGGAGTCTTGACCAGTACTTC
TRBJ2-3,-,TRBV4-3,-,CASSQGADTDTQYF,TGCGCCAGCAGCCAAGGGGCGGACACAGATACGCAGTATTTT
TRBJ2-7,-,TRBV29-1,-,CSVEDPGAQSYEQYF,TGCAGCGTTGAAGATCCGGGGGCGCAGTCCTACGAGCAGTACTTC
TRBJ2-7,-,TRBV7-2,-,CASIAQVPYEQYF,TGTGCCAGCATCGCACAGGTGCCCTACGAGCAGTACTTC
TRBJ2-1,-,TRBV11-1,-,CASSSDRVEQFF,TGTGCCAGCAGCTCGGACAGAGTTGAGCAGTTCTTC
TRBJ2-5,TRBD2,TRBV30,-,CAWSVGSGRETQYF,TGTGCCTGGAGTGTGGGGAGCGGGAGAGAGACCCAGTACTTC
TRBJ2-5,-,TRBV7-9,-,CASSPTGSISQNDQETQYF,TGTGCCAGCAGTCCAACCGGGAGTATATCCCAAAACGATCAAGAGACCCAGTACTTC
TRBJ2-1,TRBD2,TRBV7-2,-,CASSLSTRLADYNEQFF,TGTGCCAGCAGCTTAAGTACCAGACTAGCGGACTACAATGAGCAGTTCTTC
TRBJ2-1,TRBD2,TRBV27,-,CASSLAGVPNEQFF,TGTGCCAGCAGTTTAGCGGGAGTGCCCAATGAGCAGTTCTTC
TRBJ1-1,-,TRBV15,-,CATSRDRAPNTEAFF,TGTGCCACCAGCAGAGACAGGGCCCCGAACACTGAAGCTTTCTTT
TRBJ2-7,-,TRBV28,-,CASSSPALNYEQYF,TGTGCCAGCAGTTCCCCGGCGCTCAACTACGAGCAGTACTTC
TRBJ2-1,-,TRBV4-1,-,CASSQVDEGDEQFF,TGCGCCAGCAGCCAAGTTGACGAGGGAGATGAGCAGTTCTTC
TRBJ2-2,-,TRBV6-5,-,CASSYSGTGELFF,TGTGCCAGCAGTTACTCGGGTACCGGGGAGCTGTTTTTT
TRBJ2-1,TRBD2,TRBV9,-,CASSPGLASYNEQFF,TGTGCCAGCAGCCCAGGACTAGCGTCTTACAATGAGCAGTTCTTC
TRBJ2-1,TRBD2,TRBV2,-,CASSVSGRANEQFF,TGTGCCAGCAGTGTGAGCGGGAGGGCCAACGAGCAGTTCTTC
TRBJ2-7,-,TRBV28,-,CASSLEAGRVNEQYF,TGTGCCAGCAGTTTGGAGGCAGGGCGGGTCAACGAGCAGTACTTC
TRBJ2-3,TRBD2,TRBV5-1,-,CASSPPRAGGTTDTQYF,TGCGCCAGCAGCCCGCCGAGGGCGGGAGGGACCACAGATACGCAGTATTTT